This TCR beta chain appears in the sequencing data of a study of radiotherapy plus CTLA-4 blockade in lung cancer. Clones were sequenced by immunoSEQ multiplex PCR, and TCRdb holds only the in-frame ones, with some missing. The sample lists around 70,000 clones, 76% seen once, with about 15% in the top ten. V was pared by 2 bases and J by 6 bases, with 13 bases between. There are 14 residues in the CDR3. From germline, CDR1 is MNHEY and CDR2 SVGAGI. This clonotype originated in a human donor with non-small cell lung cancer whose response to radiotherapy plus ipilimumab could not be evaluated. Some clones in this sample may be carry-over from other donors' samples. This material consisted of peripheral blood, taken from a patient treated with radiotherapy plus ipilimumab. The chain employs TRBV6-5 and TRBJ1-1; D is perhaps TRBD1 (5 bases). CDR3 DNA: TGTGCCAGCAGTTACCTTGGGACTGTGTCTGAAGCTTTCTTT. Protein sequence: CASSYLGTVSEAFF.